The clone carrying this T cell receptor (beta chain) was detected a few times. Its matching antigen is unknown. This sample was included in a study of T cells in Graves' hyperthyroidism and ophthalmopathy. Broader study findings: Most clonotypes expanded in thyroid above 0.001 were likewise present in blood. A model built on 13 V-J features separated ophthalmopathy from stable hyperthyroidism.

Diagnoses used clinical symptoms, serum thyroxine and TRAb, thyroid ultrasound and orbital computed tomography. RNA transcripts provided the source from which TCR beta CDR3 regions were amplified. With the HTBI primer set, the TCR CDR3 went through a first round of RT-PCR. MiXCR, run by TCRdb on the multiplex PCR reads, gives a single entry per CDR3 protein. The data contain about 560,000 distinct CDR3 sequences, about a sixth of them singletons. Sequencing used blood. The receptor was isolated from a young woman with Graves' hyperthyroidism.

In DNA, the CDR3 is TGTGCCAGCAGTTTTCTGGGCAGGGGGTTATCAACTAATGAAAAACTGTTTTTT. It yields the protein CASSFLGRGLSTNEKLFF. The genes are TRBV12-3 or TRBV12-4 and TRBJ1-4; 7 positions agree with TRBD1. The CDR3 is made up of 18 amino acids. V gave up 3 bases and J gave up 0 bases; unmatched junction bases: 10.